One and the same sample provided the 32 T cell receptor beta chains below, sequenced in a study of T cell repertoires in cytomegalovirus infection. TCRdb used MiXCR to reprocess the reads, holding one entry per CDR3 protein. The table records around 320,000 distinct CDR3 sequences, 9.5% of them present only once. The sample taken for sequencing was PBMCs. Source of these receptors: a human donor in good health (CMV status not recorded). Some clones in this sample may be carry-over from other donors' samples.

The chain recombines TRBV28 with TRBJ2-3, with D perhaps TRBD2 (10 bases). Germline CDR1 and CDR2: MDHEN and SYDVKM. Trimming stripped 4 bases from V and 4 bases from J, with 27 bases between. CDR3 size: 19 residues. As DNA, the CDR3 is TGTGCCAGCAGTTCTCGACAGGGGGACCTAGCGGGAGTGGCAGATACGCAGTATTTT. Protein sequence: CASSSRQGDLAGVADTQYF.

This clonotype was seen repeatedly, ten times or more. V usage is TRBV7-8 and J usage is TRBJ2-7; 12 bases are shared with TRBD1. CDR3 size: 15 residues. The ends lost 3 bases at V and 4 bases at J; junction bases unmatched: 4. Germline values: CDR1 SGHVS, CDR2 FQNEAQ. CDR3 coding DNA: TGTGCCAGCAGCTTCCGGGACAGGGGGCGGTACGAGCAGTACTTC. Amino acids: CASSFRDRGRYEQYF.

The sample holds a few counts of this clonotype. CDR3 sequence: CASSEDQSGQPQHF. DNA of the CDR3: TGTGCCAGCAGTGAAGACCAAAGCGGTCAGCCCCAGCATTTT. The V gene is TRBV2, the J gene TRBJ1-5; no firm D call. Trimming cost V 1 base and J 6 bases, with 10 bases left between them. The CDR3 runs to 14 residues. Per the germline V gene, CDR1 is SNHLY and CDR2 is FYNNEI.

The rearrangement joins TRBV19 to TRBJ2-6; D possibly corresponds to TRBD1 (6 bases). Germline CDR1 and CDR2: LNHDA and SQIVND (reference sequence). The CDR3 totals 15 residues. V was cut by 5 bases and J by 4 bases, with 12 bases left in between. The CDR3 here is CASSAQGLGANVLTF. CDR3 DNA: TGTGCCAGTAGTGCCCAGGGGTTGGGGGCCAACGTCCTGACTTTC.

The J gene is TRBJ2-6, the V gene TRBV4-1; D perhaps matches TRBD2 (5 bases). The CDR3 is made up of 16 amino acids. CDR1 and CDR2 from the germline V gene are MGHRA and YSYEKL. Trimming left V 8 bases short and J 4 bases short, with 18 bases between. CDR3 sequence reads: CASGKGPSTGANVLTF. The CDR3, as DNA: TGCGCCAGCGGGAAGGGCCCTAGCACGGGGGCCAACGTCCTGACTTTC.

This clonotype has just a few counts. This sequence joins TRBV6-2 or TRBV6-3 and TRBJ1-2, with 10 bases fitting TRBD1. CDR3 size: 15 residues. Trimming cost V 6 bases and J 6 bases; bases outside gene matches: 10. The V gene's germline CDR1 is MNHEY and CDR2 SVGEGT. The CDR3, as DNA: TGTGCCAGCAGGATGACAGGGGGCTTGCCCAATGGCTACACCTTC. This translates into CASRMTGGLPNGYTF.

This clonotype was observed a handful of times. The rearrangement joins TRBV15 to TRBJ1-5; TRBD1 might be the D (5 bases). The CDR3 totals 16 residues. CDR1 is LNHNV and CDR2 is YYDKDF in the germline V gene (reference sequence). The V gene lost 4 bases and the J gene lost 2 bases, with 15 bases spanning the gap. CDR3 residues: CATSIGDPRGNQPQHF. The CDR3 DNA reads as TGTGCCACCAGCATCGGGGACCCCCGTGGCAATCAGCCCCAGCATTTT.

This clonotype was recorded many times. The chain employs TRBV7-2 and TRBJ1-1, with TRBD1 identical over 7 bases. V shed 4 bases and J 5 bases; nucleotides not matched to a gene: 10. Germline CDR1 is SGHTA and CDR2 is FQGNSA. This CDR3 is 15 amino acids long. The CDR3, as DNA: TGTGCCAGCAGCTCCAGGGGGGGGGGAGAAACTGAAGCTTTCTTT. This gives the protein CASSSRGGGETEAFF.

This clonotype appeared a single time. The chain links TRBV19 to TRBJ2-2; D remains ambiguous. This CDR3 has 12 amino acids. The ends were cut back, 4 bases at V and 6 bases at J, with 6 bases in the middle. Per the germline V gene, CDR1 is LNHDA and CDR2 is SQIVND (reference sequence). CDR3 DNA sequence: TGTGCCAGTAGTAGGTGGGCCGGGGAGCTGTTTTTT. Translated, it gives CASSRWAGELFF.

J is TRBJ1-5 and V is TRBV27; D perhaps matches TRBD1 (5 bases). The CDR3 totals 14 residues. CDR1 and CDR2 (germline): MNHEY, SMNVEV (reference sequence). Trimming removed 9 bases at V and 0 bases at J, with 12 bases between. The CDR3 sequence is CASAGPYSNQPQHF. CDR3 nucleotide sequence: TGTGCCAGTGCAGGGCCATATAGCAATCAGCCCCAGCATTTT.

This clonotype has just a few counts. The rearrangement uses TRBV7-9 and TRBJ1-4, with a possible D match to TRBD1 (5 bases). CDR3 length: 14 amino acids. V was pared by 2 bases and J by 5 bases, with 9 bases between. CDR1 and CDR2 from the germline V gene are SEHNR and FQNEAQ (reference sequence). The CDR3 region is CASSLTGGNEKLFF. The CDR3 nucleotides are TGTGCCAGCAGCTTAACCGGGGGGAATGAAAAACTGTTTTTT.

The chain combines TRBV6-1 with TRBJ2-3; D unresolved. The CDR3 contains 11 residues. Trimming shortened V by 3 bases and J by 6 bases, and 4 bases separated the two germline ends. Germline CDR1 and CDR2: MNHNS and SASEGT. CDR3 amino acids: CASSDLDTQYF. CDR3 coding DNA: TGTGCCAGCAGTGATCTGGATACGCAGTATTTT.

Many counts were recorded for this clonotype. The rearrangement joins TRBV7-2 to TRBJ2-3, with 10 nucleotides matching TRBD2. V shed 0 bases, J shed 0 bases, and the junction held 6 bases outside the gene matches. This CDR3 is 18 amino acids long. CDR1 is SGHTA and CDR2 is FQGNSA in the germline V gene. The CDR3 loop is CASSLAPRTSGSTDTQYF. CDR3 bases: TGTGCCAGCAGCTTAGCTCCGAGGACTAGCGGTAGCACAGATACGCAGTATTTT.

This clonotype came up many times. V is TRBV7-2 and J is TRBJ2-7; TRBD2 agrees at 8 bases. The CDR3 length is 15 residues. CDR1 and CDR2 (germline): SGHTA, FQGNSA. The ends lost 1 base at V and 2 bases at J; junction bases unmatched: 4. The CDR3, as DNA: TGTGCCAGCAGCTTAGGTAGCGGGGTAACCTACGAGCAGTACTTC. Translation: CASSLGSGVTYEQYF. The entire variable domain, with the rest obtained from reference TRBV7-2 and TRBJ2-7, is as follows: GAGVSQSPSNKVTEKGKDVELRCDPISGHTALYWYRQSLGQGLEFLIYFQGNSAPDKSGLPSDRFSAERTGGSVSTLTIQRTQQEDSAVYLCASSLGSGVTYEQYFGPGTRLTVT.

This clonotype is medium-sized by share. This chain joins TRBV7-2 and TRBJ1-6; D remains ambiguous. The CDR3 covers 14 residues. From germline, CDR1 is SGHTA and CDR2 FQGNSA. V was shortened by 6 bases and J by 4 bases, with 10 bases between the two germline ends. The CDR3 protein is CASSPGLYNSPLHF. CDR3 coding DNA: TGTGCCAGCAGTCCGGGCCTTTATAATTCACCCCTCCACTTT. Supplemented by reference TRBV7-2 and TRBJ1-6, the full variable domain reads GAGVSQSPSNKVTEKGKDVELRCDPISGHTALYWYRQSLGQGLEFLIYFQGNSAPDKSGLPSDRFSAERTGGSVSTLTIQRTQQEDSAVYLCASSPGLYNSPLHFGNGTRLTVT.

This clonotype was picked up many times. This chain links TRBV7-2 with TRBJ1-6, with a weak D call TRBD1 (6 bases). The V gene lost 1 base and the J gene lost 8 bases, with 15 bases spanning the gap. Germline V gene lookup returns CDR1 SGHTA and CDR2 FQGNSA. This CDR3 region has 16 residues. CDR3 coding DNA: TGTGCCAGCAGCTTAGGGGGAACAGGGTACGATTCACCCCTCCACTTT. It is translated as CASSLGGTGYDSPLHF.

This chain connects TRBV12-5 to TRBJ1-5; D unresolved. The CDR3 length is 11 residues. CDR1 is LGHNT, CDR2 FRNRAP, per germline. Trimming cost V 4 bases and J 6 bases, with 4 bases left between them. CDR3 bases: TGTGCTAGTGGTTCCTTTCAGCCCCAGCATTTT. This sequence encodes CASGSFQPQHF. The full variable domain, completed using reference TRBV12-5 and TRBJ1-5, is DARVTQTPRHKVTEMGQEVTMRCQPILGHNTVFWYRQTMMQGLELLAYFRNRAPLDDSGMPKDRFSAEMPDATLATLKIQPSEPRDSAVYFCASGSFQPQHFGDGTRLSIL.

This clonotype occurred a few times. V gene TRBV7-2 combines with J gene TRBJ2-7, with D uncertain. This CDR3 comprises 14 residues. Trimming stripped 2 bases from V and 2 bases from J, with 10 bases between. The germline CDR1 and CDR2 sequences are SGHTA and FQGNSA. Here the CDR3 reads CASSLRYRPYEQYF. The CDR3 DNA reads as TGTGCCAGCAGCTTAAGATACAGACCCTACGAGCAGTACTTC.

V gene TRBV6-2 or TRBV6-3 combines with J gene TRBJ1-1, with D perhaps matching TRBD1 (5 bases). Germline lookup yields CDR1 MNHEY and CDR2 SVGEGT. Trimming pared 6 bases from V and 2 bases from J, leaving 16 bases between. The CDR3 has 15 amino acids. The CDR3 loop is CASRPGGSSNTEAFF. Here the CDR3 DNA reads TGTGCCAGCAGGCCCGGGGGGAGCAGCAACACTGAAGCTTTCTTT.

In its sample, this clonotype was seen many times. The rearrangement links TRBV28 to TRBJ2-3, with TRBD1 matching over 7 bases. The germline V gene has CDR1 MDHEN and CDR2 SYDVKM. V was clipped by 3 bases and J by 1 base; unmatched bases: 7. This CDR3 is built from 16 residues. The CDR3 is CASSFFDGQGTDTQYF. The CDR3 bases are TGTGCCAGCAGTTTCTTCGACGGACAGGGCACAGATACGCAGTATTTT.

Many counts were recorded for this clonotype. J is TRBJ2-7 and V is TRBV2, with a weak D call TRBD2 (5 bases). Germline lookup yields CDR1 SNHLY and CDR2 FYNNEI. This CDR3 comprises 14 residues. The ends were cut back, 7 bases at V and 6 bases at J, with 19 bases in the middle. CDR3 residues: CASKKDRGLSEQYF. The CDR3 nucleotides read TGTGCCAGCAAGAAGGATCGGGGTCTGAGCGAGCAGTACTTC.

This clonotype was recorded at least ten times. The rearrangement uses TRBV6-1 and TRBJ2-2, with 11 positions matching TRBD2. Germline V gene data show CDR1 as MNHNS and CDR2 as SASEGT. This CDR3 is built from 18 residues. Trimming removed 3 bases from V and 1 base from J; junction bases left unmatched: 7. The DNA of the CDR3 is TGTGCCAGCAGTGATTGGTCCGGGACTAGCGGGAACACCGGGGAGCTGTTTTTT. Translated: CASSDWSGTSGNTGELFF.

The chain is built from TRBV15 and TRBJ1-6, with a tentative D call TRBD1 (5 bases). CDR3 length equals 17 residues. Germline loops: CDR1 LNHNV, CDR2 YYDKDF (reference sequence). The germline V and J ends were trimmed by 1 base and 2 bases, with 12 bases remaining between them. The CDR3 region is CATSRGGVGAYNSPLHF. The CDR3 region has the DNA TGTGCCACCAGCAGAGGGGGGGTGGGCGCCTATAATTCACCCCTCCACTTT.

The chain has TRBV19 and TRBJ1-5; TRBD1 is a possible D gene (5 bases). The CDR3 has 16 amino acids. Per the germline V gene, CDR1 is LNHDA and CDR2 is SQIVND (reference sequence). Between the trimmed V and J ends, which lost 2 bases and 4 bases, there was a span of 15 bases. The CDR3: CASSILGQGSNQPQHF. In DNA, the CDR3 is TGTGCCAGTAGTATACTAGGCCAGGGATCAAATCAGCCCCAGCATTTT.

This clonotype was seen more than once but under ten times. J is TRBJ2-7 and V is TRBV20-1; 8 bases align to TRBD2. V gave up 1 base and J gave up 5 bases; unmatched junction bases: 10. This CDR3 has 15 residues. Germline lookup yields CDR1 DFQATT and CDR2 SNEGSKA (reference sequence). The CDR3 region is CSARGDGREANEQYF. CDR3 bases: TGCAGTGCTAGAGGGGACGGGCGGGAGGCAAACGAGCAGTACTTC.

The V call is TRBV4-3, the J call TRBJ1-2, with TRBD1 identical over 7 bases. Germline assignment: CDR1 LGHNA and CDR2 YSLEER. The V segment lost 0 bases and the J segment 8 bases; nucleotides outside the gene matches: 15. The CDR3 sequence is 17 residues long. The CDR3 sequence is CASSQERIQTGDRGYTF. The DNA for the CDR3 is TGCGCCAGCAGCCAAGAAAGAATCCAAACAGGGGATCGAGGCTACACCTTC.

This clonotype was detected a few times. This chain uses TRBV28 with TRBJ1-5; 7 nucleotides align to TRBD1. V gave up 4 bases and J gave up 6 bases; unmatched junction bases: 3. The CDR3 is 13 amino acids. Per germline, CDR1 MDHEN and CDR2 SYDVKM. CDR3 in amino acids: CASSYRGIQPQHF. As DNA, the CDR3 is TGTGCCAGCAGTTACAGGGGCATTCAGCCCCAGCATTTT.

This clonotype was observed at least ten times. The chain uses TRBV18 and TRBJ1-5, with 9 nucleotides matching TRBD1. Unmatched junction bases numbered 10, after V lost 2 bases and J lost 2 bases. Per the germline V gene, CDR1 is KGHSH and CDR2 is LQKENI. This CDR3 region has 18 residues. Here the CDR3 DNA reads TGTGCCAGCTCACCAAAGGACAGGGGTATTTACGGCAATCAGCCCCAGCATTTT. This gives the protein CASSPKDRGIYGNQPQHF.

The chain couples TRBV20-1 to TRBJ2-3; tentative D call: TRBD2 (6 bases). The V and J ends lost 1 base and 0 bases respectively, with 11 bases between them. Germline V gene lookup returns CDR1 DFQATT and CDR2 SNEGSKA (reference sequence). CDR3 length: 15 amino acids. CDR3 sequence reads: CSARGGTFSTDTQYF. DNA for the CDR3: TGCAGTGCTAGAGGGGGGACTTTTAGCACAGATACGCAGTATTTT.

Only a few counts were recorded for this clonotype. The V and J genes are TRBV3-1 and TRBJ1-2, with 9 positions matching TRBD1. Unmatched junction bases numbered 8, after V lost 5 bases and J lost 7 bases. There are 14 residues in the CDR3. In germline, CDR1 is LGHDT, CDR2 YNNKEL (reference sequence). The CDR3 sequence: CASSLPGQGTGYTF. CDR3 sequence (DNA): TGTGCCAGCAGCTTACCGGGACAGGGCACTGGCTACACCTTC.

This clonotype came up many times. The chain is built from TRBV7-2 and TRBJ1-5; a possible D gene is TRBD1 (5 bases). This CDR3 comprises 17 residues. Germline assignment: CDR1 SGHTA and CDR2 FQGNSA. Trimming took 2 bases from V and 4 from J, leaving 18 bases between them. The CDR3 bases are TGTGCCAGCAGCTTATCGGGGCCTTCAATTTTAAATCAGCCCCAGCATTTT. Protein product: CASSLSGPSILNQPQHF.

This clonotype was counted ten times or more. This chain joins TRBV7-2 and TRBJ2-7; possibly TRBD1 for D (7 bases). The CDR3 is 15 amino acids. In germline, CDR1 is SGHTA, CDR2 FQGNSA. The V end lost 6 bases, the J end lost 6 bases, and 21 bases lay between the germline ends. The CDR3 spells CASSQGQDYRGEQYF. CDR3 sequence (DNA): TGTGCCAGCAGTCAAGGGCAGGACTACAGGGGCGAGCAGTACTTC.